The clone carrying this T cell receptor beta chain was seen once. What it binds is unknown. The junction shows a germline mismatch at one end, possibly a read error. PCR was performed a second time for about 6 to 11 cycles using a sample-barcoded 5' primer and a J-beta primer mix. One entry per CDR3 protein results from TCRdb running MiXCR on the 5' RACE reads. Among 1.4 million to 1.5 million distinct CDR3 sequences listed, 42% were seen once. Every sample had a minimum of 6.5 million PBMCs isolated. CDR1 is DFQATT and CDR2 is SNEGSKA in the germline V gene (reference sequence). This CDR3 comprises 13 residues. This sample is drawn from a study of blood T cells in healthy people across ages. Overall study findings and caveats: Roughly linear age-related decline in beta diversity appeared, significant by age 40. CMV status of donors was not determined, possibly confounding expanded clonotype changes. It was found that TCR beta diversity correlated strongly with the percentage of naive T cells.

The chain couples TRBV20-1 to TRBJ2-5, with a possible D match to TRBD1 (5 bases). The sample comprised blood. The TCR sequence derives from a woman aged 18-29 years in good health. The CDR3 reads CSPSPDSQETQYF. The CDR3 region has the DNA TGCAGTCCTAGTCCCGACAGCCAAGAGACCCAGTACTTC.